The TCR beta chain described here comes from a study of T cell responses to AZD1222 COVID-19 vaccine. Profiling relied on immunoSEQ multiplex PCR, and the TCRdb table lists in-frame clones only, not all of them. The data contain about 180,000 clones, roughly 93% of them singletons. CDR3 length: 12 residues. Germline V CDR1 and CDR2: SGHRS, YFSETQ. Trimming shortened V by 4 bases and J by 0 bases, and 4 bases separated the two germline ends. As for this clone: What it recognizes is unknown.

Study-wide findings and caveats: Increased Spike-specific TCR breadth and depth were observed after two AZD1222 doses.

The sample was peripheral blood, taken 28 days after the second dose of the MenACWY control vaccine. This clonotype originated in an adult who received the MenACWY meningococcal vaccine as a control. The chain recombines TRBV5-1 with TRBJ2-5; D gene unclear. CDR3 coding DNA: TGCGCCAGCAGCGAGGACCAAGAGACCCAGTACTTC. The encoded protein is CASSEDQETQYF.